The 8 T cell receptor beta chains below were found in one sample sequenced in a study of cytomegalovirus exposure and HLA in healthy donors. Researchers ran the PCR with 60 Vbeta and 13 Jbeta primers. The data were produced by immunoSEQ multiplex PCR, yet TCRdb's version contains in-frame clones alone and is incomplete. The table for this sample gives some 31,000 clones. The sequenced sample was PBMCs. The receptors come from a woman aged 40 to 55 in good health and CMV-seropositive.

The CDR3 loop is CAGVRTRDRVYEQYF. Here the CDR3 DNA reads TGTGCCGGGGTTAGGACCCGGGACAGGGTCTACGAGCAGTACTTC. J is TRBJ2-7 and V is TRBV30; TRBD1 agrees at 9 bases. The CDR3 sequence is 15 residues long. With V trimmed by 8 bases and J by 3 bases, 14 bases remained unmatched. Germline lookup yields CDR1 GTSNPN and CDR2 SVGIG (reference sequence).

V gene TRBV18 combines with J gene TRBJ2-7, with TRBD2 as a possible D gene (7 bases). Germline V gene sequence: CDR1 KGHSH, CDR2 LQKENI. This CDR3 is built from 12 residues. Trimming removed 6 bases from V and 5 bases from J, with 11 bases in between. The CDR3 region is CASSLGGDEQYF. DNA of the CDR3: TGTGCCAGCTCGCTAGGGGGGGACGAGCAGTACTTC.

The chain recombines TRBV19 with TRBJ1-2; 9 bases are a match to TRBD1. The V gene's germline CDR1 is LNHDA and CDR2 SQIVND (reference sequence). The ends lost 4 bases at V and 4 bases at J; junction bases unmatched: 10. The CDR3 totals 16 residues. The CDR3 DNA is TGTGCCAGTAGTACGGGACAGGGTATTCTCTTCTATGGCTACACCTTC. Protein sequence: CASSTGQGILFYGYTF.

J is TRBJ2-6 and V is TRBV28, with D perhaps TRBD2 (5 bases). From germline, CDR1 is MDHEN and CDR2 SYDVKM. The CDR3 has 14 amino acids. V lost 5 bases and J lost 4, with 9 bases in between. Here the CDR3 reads CASSRTPGANVLTF. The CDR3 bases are TGTGCCAGCAGTCGGACTCCAGGGGCCAACGTCCTGACTTTC. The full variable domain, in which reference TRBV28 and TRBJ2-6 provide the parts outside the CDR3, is DVKVTQSSRYLVKRTGEKVFLECVQDMDHENMFWYRQDPGLGLRLIYFSYDVKMKEKGDIPEGYSVSREKKERFSLILESASTNQTSMYLCASSRTPGANVLTFGAGSRLTVL.

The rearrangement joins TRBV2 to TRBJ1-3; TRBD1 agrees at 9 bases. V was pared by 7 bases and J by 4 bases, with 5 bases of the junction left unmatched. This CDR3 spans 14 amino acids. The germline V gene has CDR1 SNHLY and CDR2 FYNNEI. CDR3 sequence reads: CASTRTGEGNTIYF. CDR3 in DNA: TGTGCCAGCACGAGGACAGGGGAAGGAAACACCATATATTTT.

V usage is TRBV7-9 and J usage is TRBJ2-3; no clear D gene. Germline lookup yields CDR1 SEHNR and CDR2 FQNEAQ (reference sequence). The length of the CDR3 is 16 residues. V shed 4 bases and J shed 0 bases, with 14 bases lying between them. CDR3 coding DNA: TGTGCCAGCAGCTCGCCGGTCAGGCCTAGCACAGATACGCAGTATTTT. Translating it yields CASSSPVRPSTDTQYF.

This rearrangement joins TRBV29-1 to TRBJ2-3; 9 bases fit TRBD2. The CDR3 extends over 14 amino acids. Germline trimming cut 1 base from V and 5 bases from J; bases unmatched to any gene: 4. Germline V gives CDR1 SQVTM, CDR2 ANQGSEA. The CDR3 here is CSVEGGRAVDTQYF. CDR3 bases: TGCAGCGTTGAAGGCGGGAGGGCTGTAGATACGCAGTATTTT.

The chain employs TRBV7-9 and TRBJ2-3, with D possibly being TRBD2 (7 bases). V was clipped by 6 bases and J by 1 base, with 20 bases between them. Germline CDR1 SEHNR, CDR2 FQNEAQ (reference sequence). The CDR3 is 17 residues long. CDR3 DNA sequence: TGTGCCAGCAGGGATTGGGGGGGCGCCTCCGGCACAGATACGCAGTATTTT. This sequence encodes CASRDWGGASGTDTQYF.